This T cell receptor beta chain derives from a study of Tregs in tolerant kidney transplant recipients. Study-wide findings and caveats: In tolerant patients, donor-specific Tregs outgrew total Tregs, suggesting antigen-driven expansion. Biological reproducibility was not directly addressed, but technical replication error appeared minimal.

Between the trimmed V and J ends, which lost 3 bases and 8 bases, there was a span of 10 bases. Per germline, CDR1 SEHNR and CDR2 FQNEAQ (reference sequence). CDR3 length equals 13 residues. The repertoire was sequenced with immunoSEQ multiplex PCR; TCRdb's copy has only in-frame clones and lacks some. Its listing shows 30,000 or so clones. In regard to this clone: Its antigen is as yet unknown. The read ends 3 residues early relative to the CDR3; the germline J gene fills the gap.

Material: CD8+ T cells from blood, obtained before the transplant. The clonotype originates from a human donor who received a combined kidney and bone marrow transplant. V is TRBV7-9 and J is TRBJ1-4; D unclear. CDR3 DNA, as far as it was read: TGTGCCAGCAGCTTGGCAGAATTGGAAAAA. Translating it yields CASSLAELEK. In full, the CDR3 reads CASSLAELEKLFF.